The rows below give T cell receptor beta chains drawn from one sample of a study of graft-versus-host responses after intestinal transplantation. Antigens for these TCRs are unknown. Produced via immunoSEQ multiplex PCR; TCRdb's table is partial and in-frame only. The data contain roughly 89,000 clones, around 92% of them singletons. The source was unstimulated CD4+ T cells sorted from spleen or lymph node cells, collected before intestinal transplant. Source of these receptors: a human donor who received an intestinal transplant. Both conserved end residues are part of each CDR3.

j_gene: TRBJ2-5; v_gene: TRBV7-9; CDR3aa: CAGERGQGETQYF
j_gene: TRBJ2-5; v_gene: TRBV7-2; CDR3aa: CASSFTIEETQYF
j_gene: TRBJ2-3; v_gene: TRBV5-1; CDR3aa: CASSLGGPGTDTQYF
j_gene: TRBJ1-2; v_gene: TRBV19; CDR3aa: CASSIWDRAYGYTF
j_gene: TRBJ1-6; v_gene: TRBV10-2; CDR3aa: CASSESSRYSPLHF
j_gene: TRBJ2-1; v_gene: TRBV20-1; CDR3aa: CSAGLDYGQFF
j_gene: TRBJ1-2; v_gene: TRBV20-1; CDR3aa: CSAYDGGSYTF
j_gene: TRBJ1-4; v_gene: TRBV19; CDR3aa: CASTPGRAGGEKLFF
j_gene: TRBJ2-3; v_gene: TRBV2; CDR3aa: CASSSLIGGGGTDTQYF
j_gene: TRBJ1-1; v_gene: TRBV2; CDR3aa: CASSSTVEAFF
j_gene: TRBJ1-1; v_gene: TRBV6-5; CDR3aa: CASTRDRATGEAFF
j_gene: TRBJ1-1; v_gene: TRBV7-2; CDR3aa: CASRGQGITEAFF
j_gene: TRBJ2-1; v_gene: TRBV9; CDR3aa: CASSPRTSGEQFF
j_gene: TRBJ2-7; v_gene: TRBV5-5; CDR3aa: CASSVHYEQYF
j_gene: TRBJ1-2; v_gene: TRBV11-2; CDR3aa: CASSLAEGGYTF
j_gene: TRBJ1-3; v_gene: TRBV6-5; CDR3aa: CASRPSGVAGNTIYF
j_gene: TRBJ1-5; v_gene: TRBV7-2; CDR3aa: CASSLTAGNQPQHF
j_gene: TRBJ1-6; v_gene: TRBV30; CDR3aa: CAWNSNRGPTASPLHF
j_gene: TRBJ1-4; v_gene: TRBV29-1; CDR3aa: CSPGGGKRTNEKLFF
j_gene: TRBJ1-2; v_gene: TRBV19; CDR3aa: CASSPRQGGSGYTF
j_gene: TRBJ2-3; v_gene: TRBV10-1; CDR3aa: CASSPRLAGDTQYF